These 27 T cell receptor beta chains came from one sample sequenced in a study of blood T cell repertoires in COVID-19. Assay used: immunoSEQ multiplex PCR; TCRdb lists only in-frame clones, some missing. This table holds some 210,000 clones, under 90% found once. Sequences were obtained from peripheral blood. These receptors all stem from a man in his sixties who had recovered from COVID-19.

V and J are TRBV28 and TRBJ2-3, with D perhaps matching TRBD2 (6 bases). Between the trimmed V and J ends, which lost 7 bases and 3 bases, there was a span of 11 bases. Germline-derived CDR1 and CDR2 are MDHEN and SYDVKM. The CDR3 contains 13 residues. CDR3 in DNA: TGTGCCAGCACCTCCGCGGGGACAGATACGCAGTATTTT. Translation gives CASTSAGTDTQYF. The full variable domain, its missing parts supplied by reference TRBV28 and TRBJ2-3, is DVKVTQSSRYLVKRTGEKVFLECVQDMDHENMFWYRQDPGLGLRLIYFSYDVKMKEKGDIPEGYSVSREKKERFSLILESASTNQTSMYLCASTSAGTDTQYFGPGTRLTVL.

This clone turned up a few times. The chain recombines TRBV21-1 with TRBJ1-2; the table's D gene call, TRBD1, was not cross checked with the DNA. TRBV21-1 is described as a pseudogene. The CDR3 spans 15 residues. The CDR3 sequence: CASSKDEQLNYGYTF. CDR3 bases: TGTGCCAGCAGCAAAGACGAACAGCTTAACTATGGCTACACCTTC.

V gene TRBV10-3 combines with J gene TRBJ1-2, with unresolved D. Trimming cost V 6 bases and J 0 bases, with 5 bases left between them. Germline CDR1 ENHRY, CDR2 SYGVKD. The CDR3 runs 12 residues. The CDR3: CAISGANYGYTF. In DNA form, the CDR3 reads TGTGCCATCAGCGGGGCTAACTATGGCTACACCTTC.

The chain couples TRBV30 to TRBJ2-7; 9 bases align to TRBD1. V was clipped by 0 bases and J by 5 bases; unmatched bases: 11. In germline, CDR1 is GTSNPN, CDR2 SVGIG (reference sequence). The CDR3 contains 16 residues. The CDR3, as DNA: TGTGCCTGGAGTGTACCTGGACAGGGGAGGAGGAACGAGCAGTACTTC. Its translation: CAWSVPGQGRRNEQYF.

This sequence joins TRBV6-2 or TRBV6-3 and TRBJ2-6; a weak D match, TRBD1 (6 bases). Trimming cost V 1 base and J 0 bases, with 10 bases left between them. CDR3 size: 17 residues. Per germline, CDR1 MNHEY and CDR2 SVGEGT. In nucleotides, the CDR3 is TGTGCCAGCAGTTACTTGGACAGTAGCTCTGGGGCCAACGTCCTGACTTTC. This translates into CASSYLDSSSGANVLTF.

The chain carries TRBV28 and TRBJ2-2; 8 nucleotides agree with TRBD2. J was trimmed by 0 bases and V by 3 bases; bases with no gene match: 9. The CDR3 runs 18 residues. The germline V gene has CDR1 MDHEN and CDR2 SYDVKM. CDR3 protein: CASSFEAGVAPNTGELFF. The CDR3 region has the DNA TGTGCCAGCAGTTTTGAAGCGGGAGTGGCCCCGAACACCGGGGAGCTGTTTTTT.

The chain combines TRBV28 with TRBJ1-4, with a tentative D call TRBD1 (5 bases). The V gene's germline CDR1 is MDHEN and CDR2 SYDVKM. The CDR3 sequence is 14 residues long. V lost 8 bases, J lost 3 bases, and 13 bases lay in between. CDR3 residues: CASSRVGPNEKLFF. The CDR3 nucleotides read TGTGCCAGCTCCAGAGTGGGGCCTAATGAAAAACTGTTTTTT.

V and J are TRBV24-1 and TRBJ2-7; perhaps TRBD2 as D (7 bases). V lost 12 bases and J 0 bases, leaving 14 bases between the germline ends. Germline V lookup: CDR1 KGHDR, CDR2 SFDVKD. The CDR3 sequence is 13 residues long. The CDR3 sequence is CAVGGGGSYEQYF. DNA for the CDR3: TGTGCCGTCGGAGGGGGGGGCTCCTACGAGCAGTACTTC.

This chain connects TRBV9 to TRBJ2-7, with TRBD2 as a possible D gene (5 bases). The CDR3 totals 13 residues. V was clipped by 2 bases and J by 4 bases, with 10 bases between them. Germline V gives CDR1 SGDLS, CDR2 YYNGEE. The CDR3 nucleotides are TGTGCCAGCAGCGTCGAGGGCAGATACGAGCAGTACTTC. Its protein is CASSVEGRYEQYF. Filled out from reference TRBV9 and TRBJ2-7, the complete variable domain reads DSGVTQTPKHLITATGQRVTLRCSPRSGDLSVYWYQQSLDQGLQFLIQYYNGEERAKGNILERFSAQQFPDLHSELNLSSLELGDSALYFCASSVEGRYEQYFGPGTRLTVT.

J is TRBJ2-3 and V is TRBV7-3, with D possibly TRBD2 on 6 matching bases. The CDR3 totals 14 residues. The germline V gene encodes CDR1 SGHTA and CDR2 FQGTGA. Trimming took off 3 bases at V and 0 bases at J, with 7 bases between the two ends. Written as DNA, the CDR3 is TGTGCCAGCAGCTTGGGACTTAGCACAGATACGCAGTATTTT. Amino acids: CASSLGLSTDTQYF.

This chain links TRBV21-1 with TRBJ2-7; the table's D call TRBD2 went unverified against the DNA. TRBV21-1 is noted as a pseudogene. The CDR3 runs 18 residues. The CDR3 loop is CASSKVVSGLLRGYEQYF. The CDR3 coding sequence is TGTGCCAGCAGCAAAGTCGTTTCCGGGCTCCTTCGGGGCTACGAGCAGTACTTC.

This sequence joins TRBV2 and TRBJ1-4; D ambiguous. The V gene lost 7 bases and the J gene lost 3 bases, with 15 bases spanning the gap. CDR1 and CDR2 (germline): SNHLY, FYNNEI. This CDR3 spans 15 amino acids. The CDR3: CASNLREKANEKLFF. The CDR3 DNA is TGTGCCAGCAACCTGAGGGAGAAAGCTAATGAAAAACTGTTTTTT. Complete variable domain (other parts from reference TRBV2 and TRBJ1-4): EPEVTQTPSHQVTQMGQEVILRCVPISNHLYFYWYRQILGQKVEFLVSFYNNEISEKSEIFDDQFSVERPDGSNFTLKIRSTKLEDSAMYFCASNLREKANEKLFFGSGTQLSVL.

The V gene is TRBV10-3, the J gene TRBJ1-1; TRBD1 agrees at 8 bases. This CDR3 has 13 amino acids. Germline V gene sequence: CDR1 ENHRY, CDR2 SYGVKD. The V segment lost 8 bases and the J segment 8 bases; nucleotides outside the gene matches: 10. The CDR3 bases are TGTGCCATCTCCCCCGGACAGGGACCCGAAGCTTTCTTT. This sequence encodes CAISPGQGPEAFF.

The rearrangement uses TRBV5-5 and TRBJ1-2; 8 positions agree with TRBD1. The V gene's germline CDR1 is SGHKS and CDR2 YYEKEE (reference sequence). This CDR3 has 15 residues. Germline trimming cut 3 bases from V and 0 bases from J; bases unmatched to any gene: 4. For the CDR3, the DNA is TGTGCCAGCAGCTCGTTGACAGGGGCTAACTATGGCTACACCTTC. Translation gives CASSSLTGANYGYTF.

The chain links TRBV7-2 to TRBJ2-2, with 9 nucleotides matching TRBD2. The CDR3 covers 15 residues. V lost 1 base and J lost 5; bases outside the gene matches: 2. Germline values: CDR1 SGHTA, CDR2 FQGNSA. The CDR3 spells CASSLGGRETGELFF. CDR3 in DNA: TGTGCCAGCAGCTTAGGCGGGAGGGAAACCGGGGAGCTGTTTTTT.

Notes on this clone: One junction end does not reproduce the germline sequence, and a read error may be involved. V usage is TRBV10-3 and J usage is TRBJ2-5, with D possibly TRBD2 on 6 matching bases. Germline CDR1 reads ENHRY; CDR2 reads SYGVKD. The CDR3 covers 14 residues. As DNA, the CDR3 is TGTGCCATCAGGACCGGGACTTCCCAAAAGACCCAGTACTTC. This encodes CAIRTGTSQKTQYF.

The V and J genes are TRBV7-2 and TRBJ2-3; 9 bases map to TRBD2. This CDR3 has 16 residues. J was trimmed by 4 bases and V by 11 bases; bases with no gene match: 16. Looked up from germline, CDR1 is SGHTA and CDR2 is FQGNSA. For the CDR3, the DNA is TGTGCCGAAGCACCCCCCGGGGGCGGGAGGGCAGATACGCAGTATTTT. Its protein product is CAEAPPGGGRADTQYF.

This clone showed up just a few times. The chain links TRBV18 to TRBJ2-2; TRBD1 might be the D (6 bases). Germline V CDR1 and CDR2: KGHSH, LQKENI. The V and J ends lost 3 bases and 7 bases respectively, with 18 bases between them. The CDR3 contains 16 residues. CDR3 sequence: CASSPNRAGVGGELFF. The CDR3, as DNA: TGTGCCAGCTCACCGAACAGAGCAGGGGTCGGCGGGGAGCTGTTTTTT.

About this clone: At one end the junction does not follow the germline gene, possibly because of a read error. The chain links TRBV7-2 to TRBJ2-6, with a possible D match to TRBD1 (5 bases). This CDR3 contains 16 residues. The germline V gene encodes CDR1 SGHTA and CDR2 FQGNSA. This CDR3 reads CASSLGPISGANVLIF. CDR3 in DNA: TGTGCCAGCAGCTTAGGCCCTATCTCTGGGGCCAACGTCCTGATTTTC.

CDR3 sequence reads: CASSGGTQYF. The CDR3 region has the DNA TGTGCCAGCTCAGGAGGTACGCAGTATTTT. V is TRBV18 and J is TRBJ2-3, with D possibly being TRBD2 (5 bases). The CDR3 sequence is 10 residues long. V gave up 5 bases and J gave up 8 bases, with 5 bases separating them. The germline V gene has CDR1 KGHSH and CDR2 LQKENI. The whole variable domain, remainder taken from reference TRBV18 and TRBJ2-3, is NAGVMQNPRHLVRRRGQEARLRCSPMKGHSHVYWYRQLPEEGLKFMVYLQKENIIDESGMPKERFSAEFPKEGPSILRIQQVVRGDSAAYFCASSGGTQYFGPGTRLTVL.

The rearrangement joins TRBV7-9 to TRBJ2-1, with a possible D match to TRBD1 (6 bases). The length of the CDR3 is 13 residues. Germline CDR1 reads SEHNR; CDR2 reads FQNEAQ (reference sequence). The V gene lost 4 bases and the J gene lost 10 bases, with 14 bases spanning the gap. As DNA, the CDR3 is TGTGCCAGCAGCTGGGCCCTTGGGACAGAGCAGTTCTTC. The encoded protein is CASSWALGTEQFF.

This chain joins TRBV6-5 and TRBJ2-5, with 8 bases identical to TRBD2. CDR1 is MNHEY, CDR2 SVGAGI, per germline. The V and J ends lost 6 bases and 5 bases, in that order; junction bases with no gene match: 11. This CDR3 is built from 15 residues. CDR3 sequence: CASSSEAGVSETQYF. The CDR3, as DNA: TGTGCCAGCAGCTCCGAAGCGGGAGTATCGGAGACCCAGTACTTC.

V is TRBV19 and J is TRBJ2-1; maybe TRBD2 (7 bases). This CDR3 is built from 16 residues. The V gene lost 5 bases and the J gene lost 0 bases, with 14 bases spanning the gap. The V gene's germline CDR1 is LNHDA and CDR2 SQIVND (reference sequence). The CDR3: CASSGGGPSSYNEQFF. The CDR3, as DNA: TGTGCCAGTAGTGGCGGGGGCCCTAGCTCCTACAATGAGCAGTTCTTC.

The chain is built from TRBV5-6 and TRBJ2-2; 12 nucleotides match TRBD2. With 0 bases clipped from V and 2 bases from J, the junction kept 2 bases outside the gene matches. In germline, CDR1 is SGHDT, CDR2 YYEEEE. CDR3 size: 17 residues. The CDR3 region is CASSLELAGGNTGELFF. The CDR3 DNA reads as TGTGCCAGCAGCTTGGAACTAGCGGGAGGCAACACCGGGGAGCTGTTTTTT.

The rearrangement uses TRBV6-5 and TRBJ2-7, with a possible D match to TRBD2 (6 bases). Germline CDR1 MNHEY, CDR2 SVGAGI. V lost 0 bases to trimming and J lost 3 bases, with 12 bases between them. The CDR3 is 15 residues long. CDR3 sequence (DNA): TGTGCCAGCAGTTACTCCCGGGGGTCCGGCTACGAGCAGTACTTC. Amino acid sequence: CASSYSRGSGYEQYF.

The rearrangement joins TRBV6-5 to TRBJ1-5; D is unclear. Germline CDR1 and CDR2: MNHEY and SVGAGI. V shed 8 bases and J shed 3 bases, with 11 bases lying between them. The CDR3 has 13 residues. Written as DNA, the CDR3 is TGTGCCAGCGCCAGGTGGGCCAATCAGCCCCAGCATTTT. Translating it yields CASARWANQPQHF.

This clone was found once. This rearrangement joins TRBV29-1 to TRBJ2-3; D unresolved. This CDR3 is 11 amino acids long. V was shortened by 3 bases and J by 7 bases, with 8 bases between the two germline ends. The germline gives CDR1 SQVTM, CDR2 ANQGSEA. The CDR3 spells CSVDQQNTQYF. Written as DNA, the CDR3 is TGCAGCGTTGATCAACAAAATACGCAGTATTTT.